This T cell receptor beta chain was sequenced for a study of CD8+ T cells in alopecia areata. Study conclusions and caveats: Lesional scalp displayed greater clonality than normal scalp, most notably in alopecia totalis/universalis. Sequencing of scalp tissue also captures the resident alphabeta T cells of normal skin.

After isolation, RNA underwent reverse transcription to generate cDNA as the sequencing template. Here immunoSEQ multiplex PCR was the method, and the copy in TCRdb shows in-frame clones only, minus some. In the table there are approximately 180,000 clones, roughly 70% of which are singletons. The CDR3 is made up of 14 amino acids. Germline V gene data show CDR1 as SGHDT and CDR2 as YYEEEE. The V gene lost 0 bases and the J gene lost 4 bases, with 10 bases spanning the gap. The sample's treatment: oral pan-JAK inhibitor, 5-10 mg twice daily. Collected material from alopecia areata patients comprised lesional scalp punch biopsies and peripheral blood. This clone showed up just a few times. The antigen is not known.

The sequencing here drew on CD4+ T cells sorted from blood, taken around week 47, from a patient treated with tofacitinib. This clonotype was sampled from a human donor with alopecia areata. The rearrangement uses TRBV5-6 and TRBJ2-5; a weak D match, TRBD2 (6 bases). In DNA form, the CDR3 reads TGTGCCAGCAGCTTGGTTCAGGAGGGAGAGACCCAGTACTTC. Translated: CASSLVQEGETQYF.